Listed below are T cell receptor beta chains from one sample, sequenced in a study of T cell repertoires in cytomegalovirus infection. One entry per CDR3 protein results from TCRdb running MiXCR on the reads. The repertoire holds roughly 130,000 distinct CDR3 sequences, with roughly 8.2% as singletons. The specimen was PBMCs. These receptors were obtained from a human donor in good health (CMV status not recorded). Some clones in this sample may be carry-over from other donors' samples. CDR3s include the opening cysteine and the closing phenylalanine or tryptophan.

j_call	v_call	cdr3_aa
TRBJ1-2	TRBV29-1	CSVETGYGYTF
TRBJ1-1	TRBV6-2/TRBV6-3	CASSYPRGMNTEAFF
TRBJ1-1	TRBV7-8	CASSLRVYTEAFF
TRBJ1-3	TRBV20-1	CSAPLGNTIYF
TRBJ2-3	TRBV6-2/TRBV6-3	CASTLAGGPLYTQYF
TRBJ2-7	TRBV7-8	CASSPTGTSGEQYF
TRBJ1-1	TRBV19	CASSIFQGTEAFF
TRBJ2-2	TRBV11-2	CASSWDRPDTGELFF
TRBJ1-2	TRBV12-3/TRBV12-4	CASSLGGGGGYGYTF
TRBJ1-3	TRBV23-1	CASSQKGRAGNTLYF
TRBJ1-4	TRBV5-1	CASSLGGASNEKLFF
TRBJ2-5	TRBV5-4	CASKAGGNQETQYF
TRBJ1-1	TRBV30	CAWSDDHNTEAFF
TRBJ1-5	TRBV23-1	CASSQRGAETNQPQHF
TRBJ1-2	TRBV20-1	CSASRETLNYGYTF
TRBJ2-3	TRBV7-2	CASSLRGPEDTQYF
TRBJ1-1	TRBV5-1	CASSSEGAPGTEAFF
TRBJ1-1	TRBV5-4	CASSLVLGEAFF
TRBJ1-5	TRBV5-6	CASSLGSGAYSNQPQHF
TRBJ2-2	TRBV4-2	CASSQRGSTGELFF
TRBJ1-1	TRBV29-1	CSVEEGEQATRGTEAFF
TRBJ2-1	TRBV7-9	CASRAEGFGGEQFF
TRBJ2-7	TRBV10-3	CAIGEGTGGYEQYF
TRBJ1-1	TRBV20-1	CSAKRMNTEAFF
TRBJ2-7	TRBV10-3	CAISDRDRTDEQYF
TRBJ1-2	TRBV7-9	CASSLSTGGAGAQGYTF
TRBJ2-3	TRBV7-2	CASSQRGPTTDTQYF
TRBJ2-1	TRBV28	CASSQSVSNEQFF
TRBJ2-4	TRBV12-3/TRBV12-4	CASSFGSINIQYF
TRBJ1-5	TRBV28	CASTLRIGSGIASGNQPQHF
TRBJ1-1	TRBV2	CASSEGLKFLGGTEAFF
TRBJ1-2	TRBV7-2	CASSFGPTNYGYTF
TRBJ2-7	TRBV5-6	CASMTGAYEQYF
TRBJ2-5	TRBV7-2	CASSSSGGYQETQYF
TRBJ2-3	TRBV20-1	CSATLTQASSYFTDTQYF
TRBJ2-6	TRBV27	CASSYLAGSISGANVLTF
TRBJ1-1	TRBV29-1	CSGGGGTEAFF
TRBJ2-3	TRBV30	CAWSVRAGGDTQYF
TRBJ2-5	TRBV24-1	CATGTDLETQYF
TRBJ2-5	TRBV7-9	CASSLEGSGGETQYF
TRBJ2-7	TRBV5-1	CASSEGQKISYEQYF
TRBJ2-1	TRBV20-1	CSANGTPDIHNEQFF
TRBJ2-5	TRBV7-2	CASSLAGGETQYF
TRBJ2-7	TRBV7-8	CASSLSGGGTATYEQYF